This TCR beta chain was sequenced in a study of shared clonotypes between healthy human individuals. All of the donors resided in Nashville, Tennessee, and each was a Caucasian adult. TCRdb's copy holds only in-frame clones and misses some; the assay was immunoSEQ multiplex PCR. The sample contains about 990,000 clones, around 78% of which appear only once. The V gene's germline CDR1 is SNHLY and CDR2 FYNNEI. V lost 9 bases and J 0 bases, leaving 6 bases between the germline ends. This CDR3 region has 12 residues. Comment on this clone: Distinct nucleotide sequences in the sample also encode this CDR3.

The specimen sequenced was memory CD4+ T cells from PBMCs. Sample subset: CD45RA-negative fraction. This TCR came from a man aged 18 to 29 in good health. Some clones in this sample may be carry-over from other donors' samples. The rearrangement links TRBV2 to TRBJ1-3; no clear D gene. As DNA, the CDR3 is TGTGCCAGTAGGAGCTCTGGAAACACCATATATTTT. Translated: CASRSSGNTIYF.